These 9 T cell receptor beta chains were sequenced from one sample in a study of blood T cell repertoires in COVID-19. Generated by immunoSEQ multiplex PCR, the TCRdb table keeps only in-frame clones and is missing some. The data show 95,000 to 150,000 clones, 80% seen once. Source material: peripheral blood. The source is a man aged 60 to 75 with active or convalescent COVID-19.

This chain links TRBV6-1 with TRBJ2-3; 13 nucleotides agree with TRBD2. The CDR3 totals 16 residues. V lost 4 bases, J lost 3 bases, and 4 bases stayed unmatched. Germline lookup yields CDR1 MNHNS and CDR2 SASEGT. The CDR3 coding sequence is TGTGCCAGCAGTGGGACTAGCGGGAGCATAACAGATACGCAGTATTTT. It encodes CASSGTSGSITDTQYF.

This clone has a handful of counts. This chain joins TRBV25-1 and TRBJ1-6; no clear D. The germline CDR1 and CDR2 sequences are MGHDK and SYGVNS. Trimming took 6 bases from V and 9 from J, leaving 24 bases between them. The CDR3 has 17 residues. The CDR3 nucleotides read TGTGCCAGCAGCGAGGGCTGGCCGGCACCTTCTGGTTCACCCCTCCACTTT. This sequence encodes CASSEGWPAPSGSPLHF.

This chain joins TRBV28 and TRBJ1-5; D is uncertain. CDR1 is MDHEN, CDR2 SYDVKM, per germline. This CDR3 region has 15 residues. Trimming took 1 base from V and 0 from J, leaving 7 bases between them. Here the CDR3 reads CASSLSPVSNQPQHF. In DNA, the CDR3 is TGTGCCAGCAGTTTATCTCCGGTTAGCAATCAGCCCCAGCATTTT.

The V and J genes are TRBV28 and TRBJ1-2, with D possibly being TRBD1 (5 bases). CDR3 length equals 13 residues. The V and J ends lost 7 bases and 2 bases respectively, with 11 bases between them. The V gene's germline CDR1 is MDHEN and CDR2 SYDVKM. CDR3 in DNA: TGTGCCAGCATTGAGGGGAGGAACTATGGCTACACCTTC. It yields the protein CASIEGRNYGYTF.

In the case of this clone: A junction boundary mismatches the germline segment, possibly from a read error. CDR3 region: CASNQVRGQPQHF. The CDR3 DNA reads as TGCGCCAGCAACCAAGTTCGGGGTCAGCCCCAGCATTTT. V gene TRBV4-3 combines with J gene TRBJ1-5, with D unresolved. Germline values: CDR1 LGHNA, CDR2 YSLEER. This CDR3 comprises 13 residues.

V gene TRBV5-4 combines with J gene TRBJ1-6, with a tentative D call TRBD1 (6 bases). CDR1 is SGHNT, CDR2 YYREEE, per germline (reference sequence). The CDR3 is 14 amino acids. The ends were cut back, 1 base at V and 7 bases at J, with 9 bases in the middle. CDR3 coding DNA: TGTGCCAGCAGCTTGATACAGGGAAATTCACCCCTCCACTTT. Protein: CASSLIQGNSPLHF.

The chain links TRBV10-3 to TRBJ2-2; TRBD2 agrees at 13 bases. The CDR3 consists of 16 residues. Germline CDR1 is ENHRY and CDR2 is SYGVKD. V lost 9 bases to trimming and J lost 5 bases; unmatched junction nucleotides: 9. CDR3 sequence reads: CAIQTSGRPGTGELFF. The CDR3 bases are TGTGCCATTCAGACTAGCGGGAGGCCGGGAACCGGGGAGCTGTTTTTT.

V usage is TRBV14 and J usage is TRBJ2-1, with 14 bases that match TRBD2. The junction had 9 bases not matched to a gene; V was cut back by 6 bases and J by 8 bases. CDR3 length equals 16 residues. Looked up from germline, CDR1 is SGHDN and CDR2 is FVKESK. The CDR3 sequence is CASSQGLAGAGYEQFF. CDR3 DNA: TGTGCCAGCAGTCAGGGACTAGCGGGAGCGGGATATGAGCAGTTCTTC.

This clone is a singleton in its sample. This CDR3 reads CASSVTGQGGYGYTF. Here the CDR3 DNA reads TGTGCCAGCAGCGTAACAGGACAGGGAGGCTATGGCTACACCTTC. The V gene is TRBV7-2, the J gene TRBJ1-2, with 8 bases identical to TRBD1. The CDR3 runs to 15 residues. Germline CDR1 SGHTA, CDR2 FQGNSA. The V segment lost 5 bases and the J segment 4 bases; nucleotides outside the gene matches: 9.